The 3 T cell receptor beta chains in this list originate from one sample, sequenced in a study of cytomegalovirus exposure and HLA in healthy donors. Vbeta (60) and Jbeta (13) primers were used in the PCR. Profiled with immunoSEQ multiplex PCR; TCRdb holds only in-frame clones, not every one. This table has around 67,000 clones, around 64% appearing once. Specimen: PBMCs. The source is a woman in her forties or fifties in good health and CMV-seronegative.

This clone has only a few counts. The chain joins TRBV7-9 to TRBJ1-1; possibly TRBD1 for D (5 bases). V was shortened by 5 bases and J by 2 bases, with 9 bases between the two germline ends. The germline V gene encodes CDR1 SEHNR and CDR2 FQNEAQ (reference sequence). This CDR3 has 13 residues. The DNA for the CDR3 is TGTGCCAGCAGCGTGACAGCTAACACTGAAGCTTTCTTT. Its translation is CASSVTANTEAFF.

This sequence joins TRBV4-3 and TRBJ2-1; 11 bases fit TRBD2. Germline V gives CDR1 LGHNA, CDR2 YSLEER. Losses at the gene ends were 5 bases for V and 2 bases for J; bases not matched to a gene: 5. The CDR3 is 16 residues long. The CDR3 region has the DNA TGCGCCAGCAGCTCGACTAGCGGGATCACCTACAATGAGCAGTTCTTC. This encodes CASSSTSGITYNEQFF.

The V call is TRBV5-6, the J call TRBJ2-1; 7 bases are shared with TRBD2. Germline CDR1 and CDR2: SGHDT and YYEEEE. Trimming cost V 4 bases and J 2 bases; bases outside gene matches: 9. The CDR3 totals 16 residues. This CDR3 is CASSLMASGAYNEQFF. The CDR3 DNA reads as TGTGCCAGCAGCCTTATGGCTAGCGGAGCCTACAATGAGCAGTTCTTC.